This entry lists 22 T cell receptor beta chains sequenced from one sample in a study of blood T cell repertoires in COVID-19 (dated by TCRdb to the early 2020s). Libraries were built with the immunoSEQ multiplex PCR assay. TCRdb obtained this table from immuneACCESS and retained in-frame rearrangements with V and J assigned. These tables miss some clones; where compared with another copy, unresolved V genes account for less than half of the shortfall, and the remainder is unexplained. Counted in this sample were 150,000 or so clones; 82% of them appeared once. The top ten constitute 5.5% to 7.5% of the sample. Sequencing input: peripheral blood. The receptors were sampled from a woman aged 40-49 years with COVID-19, enrolled during active disease.

The chain recombines TRBV19 with TRBJ2-6, with D possibly TRBD1 on 5 matching bases. V dropped 7 bases and J dropped 0 bases, with 13 bases sitting between them. This CDR3 has 16 residues. The germline V gene has CDR1 LNHDA and CDR2 SQIVND (reference sequence). CDR3 DNA: TGTGCCAGTATGCCAGGGCTAACCTCTGGGGCCAACGTCCTGACTTTC. This sequence encodes CASMPGLTSGANVLTF.

In this sample, this clone turned up a few times. The chain links TRBV9 to TRBJ1-2, with D maybe TRBD1 (5 bases). Trimming stripped 1 base from V and 5 bases from J, with 18 bases between. This CDR3 spans 16 amino acids. Looked up from germline, CDR1 is SGDLS and CDR2 is YYNGEE. This chain's CDR3 is CASSVRGTEKFYGYTF. The CDR3 region has the DNA TGTGCCAGCAGCGTACGCGGGACGGAGAAATTTTATGGCTACACCTTC.

The chain has TRBV5-4 and TRBJ1-2, with 7 bases aligning to TRBD1. This CDR3 is 15 amino acids long. Trimming at V came to 5 bases and at J to 0 bases, leaving 7 bases not matched to a gene. Germline CDR1 is SGHNT and CDR2 is YYREEE (reference sequence). DNA of the CDR3: TGTGCCAGCAGACTTGACAGGGCGCCTAACTATGGCTACACCTTC. Amino acids: CASRLDRAPNYGYTF.

The rearrangement joins TRBV5-6 to TRBJ2-5; no clear D. The CDR3 contains 12 residues. V lost 2 bases to trimming and J lost 5 bases, with 7 bases between them. Germline loops: CDR1 SGHDT, CDR2 YYEEEE. CDR3 loop: CASSLYRETQYF. The CDR3 DNA follows: TGTGCCAGCAGCTTATACCGGGAGACCCAGTACTTC.

V usage is TRBV27 and J usage is TRBJ2-3, with D hard to call. The CDR3 runs 13 residues. Trimming took 6 bases from V and 3 from J, leaving 10 bases between them. Germline V gives CDR1 MNHEY, CDR2 SMNVEV (reference sequence). The CDR3 DNA reads as TGTGCCAGCAGGAGTCTAGGTACAGATACGCAGTATTTT. It specifies CASRSLGTDTQYF.

This clone was counted at least ten times. This chain joins TRBV3-1 (or the pseudogene TRBV3-2) and TRBJ2-1; TRBD2 agrees at 8 bases. Losses at the gene ends were 10 bases for V and 7 bases for J; bases not matched to a gene: 12. Germline values: CDR1 LGHDT, CDR2 YNNKEL (reference sequence). The CDR3 extends over 14 amino acids. The CDR3 loop is CAISPLGGVNEQFF. CDR3 sequence (DNA): TGTGCCATCTCCCCCCTCGGGGGGGTGAATGAGCAGTTCTTC.

This clone has more than one count but fewer than ten. This chain links TRBV4-2 with TRBJ2-3, with 9 bases identical to TRBD2. The germline gives CDR1 LGHNA, CDR2 YNFKEQ. V gave up 0 bases and J gave up 2 bases; unmatched junction bases: 6. The CDR3 extends over 17 amino acids. CDR3 nucleotides: TGTGCCAGCAGCCAAGAGGCTGGCGGGGGGGCCACAGATACGCAGTATTTT. Amino acids: CASSQEAGGGATDTQYF.

V gene TRBV6-6 combines with J gene TRBJ2-5; 10 positions match TRBD2. Trimming at V came to 6 bases and at J to 5 bases, leaving 15 bases not matched to a gene. The CDR3 consists of 17 residues. Germline-derived CDR1 and CDR2 are MNHNY and SVGAGI (reference sequence). The CDR3 bases are TGTGCCAGCAGACGAGCCGCGACAACAGCGGGGGGGGAGACCCAGTACTTC. This encodes CASRRAATTAGGETQYF.

J is TRBJ2-5 and V is TRBV7-6; 8 nucleotides align to TRBD2. This CDR3 contains 13 residues. Germline trimming cut 1 base from V and 7 bases from J; bases unmatched to any gene: 2. Germline assignment: CDR1 SGHVS and CDR2 FNYEAQ. CDR3 amino acids: CASSLGAGGTQYF. DNA of the CDR3: TGTGCCAGCAGCTTAGGGGCGGGAGGGACCCAGTACTTC.

This chain uses TRBV6-1 with TRBJ2-3; 9 positions match TRBD2. The V gene end was trimmed by 1 base and the J gene end by 3 bases; junction bases not matched to a gene: 8. Germline CDR1 MNHNS, CDR2 SASEGT. The CDR3 totals 17 residues. This CDR3 reads CASSEGSGRYGTDTQYF. CDR3 in DNA: TGTGCCAGCAGTGAAGGGAGCGGGAGGTACGGAACAGATACGCAGTATTTT.

The chain combines TRBV30 with TRBJ1-5; D unresolved. The ends were cut back, 2 bases at V and 0 bases at J, with 5 bases in the middle. Germline V gene lookup returns CDR1 GTSNPN and CDR2 SVGIG (reference sequence). This CDR3 is built from 13 residues. This chain's CDR3 is CAWSFYSNQPQHF. Written as DNA, the CDR3 is TGTGCCTGGAGTTTCTATAGCAATCAGCCCCAGCATTTT.

The rearrangement uses TRBV2 and TRBJ2-7; no clear D gene. V was clipped by 9 bases and J by 3 bases, with 9 bases between them. CDR3 length: 11 amino acids. Germline CDR1 is SNHLY and CDR2 is FYNNEI. In DNA form, the CDR3 reads TGTGCCAGTGCCGGGTTCTACGAGCAGTACGTC. Translating it yields CASAGFYEQYV.

The rearrangement joins TRBV6-6 to TRBJ1-3; 7 bases fit TRBD1. In germline, CDR1 is MNHNY, CDR2 SVGAGI (reference sequence). V was clipped by 5 bases and J by 0 bases; unmatched bases: 4. The CDR3 extends over 15 amino acids. CDR3 region: CASSNRGSSGNTIYF. In nucleotides, the CDR3 is TGTGCCAGCAGTAACAGGGGATCCTCTGGAAACACCATATATTTT.

The chain has TRBV19 and TRBJ1-5; TRBD1 aligns across 9 bases. V was clipped by 4 bases and J by 7 bases; unmatched bases: 5. The germline V gene has CDR1 LNHDA and CDR2 SQIVND (reference sequence). CDR3 length: 14 amino acids. The CDR3 region is CASSTGTGRQPQHF. CDR3 in DNA: TGTGCCAGTAGTACAGGGACAGGGCGACAGCCCCAGCATTTT. Filled out from reference TRBV19 and TRBJ1-5, the complete variable domain reads DGGITQSPKYLFRKEGQNVTLSCEQNLNHDAMYWYRQDPGQGLRLIYYSQIVNDFQKGDIAEGYSVSREKKESFPLTVTSAQKNPTAFYLCASSTGTGRQPQHFGDGTRLSIL.

The V call is TRBV4-1, the J call TRBJ2-5; 8 bases match TRBD2. Germline loops: CDR1 MGHRA, CDR2 YSYEKL. V trimming: 0 bases; J trimming: 4 bases; junction bases outside the gene matches: 10. The CDR3 contains 17 residues. DNA of the CDR3: TGCGCCAGCAGCCAAGAAGGGCGGGGGGCCACCCGAGAGACCCAGTACTTC. This translates into CASSQEGRGATRETQYF.

The chain links TRBV19 to TRBJ1-2, with TRBD1 matching 10 bases. This CDR3 comprises 15 residues. The trim removed 5 bases at V and 10 bases at J, leaving 13 bases unmatched. Germline CDR1 LNHDA, CDR2 SQIVND (reference sequence). The CDR3 sequence is CASSSGDRGARVYTF. DNA for the CDR3: TGTGCCAGTAGTTCTGGGGACAGGGGAGCTCGTGTCTACACCTTC.

This chain links TRBV19 with TRBJ2-2; 12 positions agree with TRBD1. The CDR3 is made up of 19 amino acids. CDR1 LNHDA and CDR2 SQIVND come from the germline V gene (reference sequence). V was pared by 6 bases and J by 8 bases, with 19 bases of the junction left unmatched. CDR3 sequence reads: CASRSPLRPGQGATGELFF. DNA for the CDR3: TGTGCCAGTAGATCCCCACTAAGGCCGGGACAGGGGGCGACGGGGGAGCTGTTTTTT.

The chain uses TRBV9 and TRBJ2-3; D not certain. CDR1 is SGDLS and CDR2 is YYNGEE in the germline V gene. CDR3 length equals 13 residues. V was shortened by 2 bases and J by 0 bases, with 4 bases between the two germline ends. CDR3 amino acids: CASSVPSTDTQYF. Here the CDR3 DNA reads TGTGCCAGCAGCGTTCCTAGCACAGATACGCAGTATTTT.

This clone occurred once. V and J are TRBV3-1 (or the pseudogene TRBV3-2) and TRBJ2-7, with D unresolved. There are 14 residues in the CDR3. Trimming stripped 0 bases from V and 6 bases from J, with 12 bases between. Germline V lookup: CDR1 LGHDT, CDR2 YNNKEL (reference sequence). The CDR3 loop reads CASSQDLGVFEQYF. In DNA form, the CDR3 reads TGTGCCAGCAGCCAAGATCTTGGAGTTTTCGAGCAGTACTTC.

This clone was observed a handful of times. The chain uses TRBV7-8 and TRBJ2-2; TRBD2 matches at 8 bases. Looked up from germline, CDR1 is SGHVS and CDR2 is FQNEAQ. V shed 5 bases and J 5 bases; nucleotides not matched to a gene: 10. The CDR3 is made up of 16 amino acids. Here the CDR3 DNA reads TGTGCCAGCAGCCAACTCCCGGGGGGGCTGACCGGGGAGCTGTTTTTT. Amino acid sequence: CASSQLPGGLTGELFF.

The chain links TRBV6-1 to TRBJ1-3; D gene uncertain. V lost 1 base, J lost 0 bases, and 10 bases lay in between. This CDR3 is built from 16 residues. Germline V gene data show CDR1 as MNHNS and CDR2 as SASEGT. The CDR3 region is CASSEVGVLSGNTIYF. The CDR3 region has the DNA TGTGCCAGCAGTGAAGTGGGCGTACTCTCTGGAAACACCATATATTTT.

This rearrangement joins TRBV7-9 to TRBJ2-1, with TRBD1 as a possible D gene (5 bases). The V gene's germline CDR1 is SEHNR and CDR2 FQNEAQ (reference sequence). V dropped 5 bases and J dropped 5 bases, with 16 bases sitting between them. CDR3 length: 15 amino acids. The CDR3 DNA is TGTGCCAGCAGCCAACAGGCAACAAGTAACAATGAGCAGTTCTTC. Amino acids: CASSQQATSNNEQFF.